This T cell receptor (beta chain) is drawn from a study of blood T cell repertoires in COVID-19. This clone was seen once. As handled by the study authors: Quantification of nucleated cells was approximated via reference gene primer amplification. TCRdb keeps only in-frame clones here, not all; method: immunoSEQ multiplex PCR. V and J calls and clone size come straight from that table; D and trimming were deduced from the DNA. The sample has 55,000 to 75,000 clones, around 82% seen once. V trimming: 2 bases; J trimming: 2 bases; junction bases outside the gene matches: 1. The CDR3 is 15 amino acids. Germline lookup yields CDR1 SEHNR and CDR2 FQNEAQ (reference sequence).

The genes are TRBV7-9 and TRBJ2-1, with TRBD2 matching 9 bases. Sequenced material: peripheral blood. This TCR was sampled from a man older than 75 with active COVID-19. For the CDR3, the DNA is TGTGCCAGCAGCTTAAGCGGGAGGACCTACAATGAGCAGTTCTTC. Translation: CASSLSGRTYNEQFF.